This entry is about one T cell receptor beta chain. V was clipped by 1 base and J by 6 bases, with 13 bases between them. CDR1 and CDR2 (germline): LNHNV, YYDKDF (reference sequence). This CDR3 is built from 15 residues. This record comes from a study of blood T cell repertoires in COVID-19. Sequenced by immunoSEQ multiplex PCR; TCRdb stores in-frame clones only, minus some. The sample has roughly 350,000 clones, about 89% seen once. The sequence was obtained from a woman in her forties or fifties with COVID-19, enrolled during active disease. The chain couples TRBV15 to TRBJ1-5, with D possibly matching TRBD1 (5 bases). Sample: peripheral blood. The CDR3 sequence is CATSRAGRGGQPQHF. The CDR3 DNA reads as TGTGCCACCAGCAGAGCTGGACGCGGGGGTCAGCCCCAGCATTTT.